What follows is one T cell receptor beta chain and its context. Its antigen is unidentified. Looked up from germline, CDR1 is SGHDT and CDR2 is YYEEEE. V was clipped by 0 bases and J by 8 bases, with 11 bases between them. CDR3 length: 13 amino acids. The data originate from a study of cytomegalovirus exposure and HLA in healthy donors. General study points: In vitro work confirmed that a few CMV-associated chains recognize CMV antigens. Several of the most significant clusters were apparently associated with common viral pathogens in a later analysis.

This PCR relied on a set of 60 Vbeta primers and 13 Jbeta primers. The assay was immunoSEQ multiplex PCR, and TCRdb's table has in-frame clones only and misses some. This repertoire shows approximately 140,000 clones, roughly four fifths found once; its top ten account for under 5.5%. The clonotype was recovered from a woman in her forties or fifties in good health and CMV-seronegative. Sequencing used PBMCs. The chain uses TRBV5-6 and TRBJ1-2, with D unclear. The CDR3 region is CASSLGRSSGYTF. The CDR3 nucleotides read TGTGCCAGCAGCTTGGGACGGAGCTCAGGCTACACCTTC.